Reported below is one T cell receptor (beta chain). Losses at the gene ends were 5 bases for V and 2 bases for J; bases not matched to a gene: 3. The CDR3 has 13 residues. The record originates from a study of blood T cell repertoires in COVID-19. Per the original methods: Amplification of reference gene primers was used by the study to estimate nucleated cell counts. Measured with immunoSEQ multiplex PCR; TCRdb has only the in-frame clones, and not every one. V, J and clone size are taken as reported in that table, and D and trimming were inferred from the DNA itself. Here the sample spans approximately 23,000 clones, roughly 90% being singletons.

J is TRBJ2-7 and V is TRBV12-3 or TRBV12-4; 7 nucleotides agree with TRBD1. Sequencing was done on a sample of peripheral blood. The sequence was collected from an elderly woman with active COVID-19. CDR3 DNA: TGTGCCAGCAGTGCCGGGACAGCCTACGAGCAGTACTTC. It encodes CASSAGTAYEQYF.